This T cell receptor beta chain originates from a study of T-cell reconstitution after alpha-beta-depleted transplantation in children. The CDR3 has 15 residues. V lost 2 bases and J lost 3, with 13 bases in between. The V gene's germline CDR1 is MDHEN and CDR2 SYDVKM. Library preparation (for TCRbeta) was performed with unique molecular identifiers. TCRdb processed the PCR reads anew with MiXCR; each CDR3 protein has one entry. The table includes about 210,000 distinct CDR3 sequences, under 20% detected once. The sequence derives from a male patient between 2 and 10 years old who had a stem cell transplant for acute lymphoblastic leukemia, so the T cells may come from the graft donor. The chain carries TRBV28 and TRBJ1-1; TRBD1 is a possible D gene (6 bases). The specimen comprised PBMCs, mostly from graft donor cells, sampled 360 days after TCRalphabeta/CD19-depleted stem cell transplant. As DNA, the CDR3 is TGTGCCAGCAGTTTAGCGGGAGAGGGGGACACTGAAGCTTTCTTT. Its translation is CASSLAGEGDTEAFF.